This T cell receptor beta chain was recorded in a study of blood T cell repertoires in COVID-19. In terms of age and location, participants ranged from roughly 18 to 89 years and lived in under 30 US areas. Here immunoSEQ multiplex PCR was the method, and the copy in TCRdb shows in-frame clones only, minus some. In the table there are some 430,000 clones, about 92% of which are singletons. The trim removed 5 bases at V and 5 bases at J, leaving 1 base unmatched. The germline CDR1 and CDR2 sequences are SQVTM and ANQGSEA. The CDR3 runs to 11 residues. This sequence joins TRBV29-1 and TRBJ2-3; 7 nucleotides agree with TRBD1. The TCR sequence derives from a man aged 18 to 29 who had recovered from COVID-19. The sample was PBMCs or T cells enriched from blood (not recorded which). CDR3 DNA sequence: TGCAGCGTTAACAGGGGAGATACGCAGTATTTT. Amino acids: CSVNRGDTQYF.